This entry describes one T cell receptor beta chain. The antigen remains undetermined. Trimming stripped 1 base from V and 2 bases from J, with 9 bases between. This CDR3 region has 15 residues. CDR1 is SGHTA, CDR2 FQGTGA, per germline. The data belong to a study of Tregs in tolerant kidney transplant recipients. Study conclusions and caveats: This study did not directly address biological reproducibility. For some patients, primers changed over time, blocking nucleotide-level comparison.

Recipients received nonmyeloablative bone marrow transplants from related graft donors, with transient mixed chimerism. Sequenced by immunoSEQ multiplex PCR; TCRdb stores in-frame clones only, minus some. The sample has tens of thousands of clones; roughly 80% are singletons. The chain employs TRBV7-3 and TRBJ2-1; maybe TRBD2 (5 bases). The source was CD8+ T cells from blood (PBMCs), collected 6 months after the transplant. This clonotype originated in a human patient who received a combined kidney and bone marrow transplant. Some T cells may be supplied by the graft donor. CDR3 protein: CASSLIGSTYNEQFF. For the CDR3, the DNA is TGTGCCAGCAGCTTAATTGGGAGCACCTACAATGAGCAGTTCTTC.